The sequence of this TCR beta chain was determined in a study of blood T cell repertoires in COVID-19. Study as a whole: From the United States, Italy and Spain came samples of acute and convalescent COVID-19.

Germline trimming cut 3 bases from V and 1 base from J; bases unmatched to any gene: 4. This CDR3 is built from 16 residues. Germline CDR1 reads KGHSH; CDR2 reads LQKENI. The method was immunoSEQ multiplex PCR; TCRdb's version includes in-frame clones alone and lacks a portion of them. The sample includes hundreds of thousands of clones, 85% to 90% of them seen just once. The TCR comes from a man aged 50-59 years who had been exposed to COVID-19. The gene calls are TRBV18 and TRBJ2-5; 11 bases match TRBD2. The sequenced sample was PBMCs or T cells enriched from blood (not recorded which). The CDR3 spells CASSPIAGGRQETQYF. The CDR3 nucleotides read TGTGCCAGCTCACCGATAGCGGGGGGGCGCCAAGAGACCCAGTACTTC.